This T cell receptor (beta chain) was documented in a study of T cell repertoires in cytomegalovirus infection. In the study overall: Both a matching HLA type and CMV infection were indicated by public TCR beta signatures.

This clonotype turned up a few times. Its antigen is currently unknown. General study points: CMV carriers with the relevant HLA were identified by cumulative public TCR beta family frequency. Predominance within the ex vivo response was attributable to HLA-C-restricted CMV-specific TCR beta clonotypes.

Germline CDR1 and CDR2: SQVTM and ANQGSEA. The V and J ends lost 6 bases and 0 bases, in that order; junction bases with no gene match: 4. There are 14 residues in the CDR3. TCRdb analysed the reads with MiXCR anew, one entry per CDR3 protein. The sample lists around 740,000 distinct CDR3 sequences, approximately 40% seen once, with around 2.8% in the top ten. Sequenced: PBMCs. The chain employs TRBV29-1 and TRBJ2-7; TRBD1 aligns across 11 bases. The sequence came from a human donor in good health (CMV status not recorded). Some clones in this sample may be carry-over from other donors' samples. CDR3 sequence reads: CSVAGTGGSYEQYF. The CDR3 DNA follows: TGCAGCGTCGCTGGGACAGGGGGCTCCTACGAGCAGTACTTC.